This T cell receptor beta chain was recovered during a study of T cell responses to AZD1222 COVID-19 vaccine. Study-wide context: It was second doses at about 4 or about 12 weeks that were pooled.

Generated by immunoSEQ multiplex PCR, the TCRdb table keeps only in-frame clones and is missing some. The sample has some 110,000 clones, approximately 86% seen once. This CDR3 region has 16 residues. The J segment lost 5 bases and the V segment lost 5 bases, leaving 13 bases of the junction unmatched. Germline V gene sequence: CDR1 SGHVS, CDR2 FQNEAQ. V and J are TRBV7-8 and TRBJ2-3; 7 bases are shared with TRBD1. The sequences come from peripheral blood, collected on day 0 of AZD1222 vaccination. The origin of this receptor is an adult in good health. The CDR3 is CASSQQARGRIDTQYF. The CDR3 nucleotides read TGTGCCAGCAGCCAGCAGGCCAGGGGGAGAATAGATACGCAGTATTTT.